The 2 T cell receptor beta chains reported below all come from one sample, sequenced in a study of long-term antiretroviral therapy in people with HIV. At survey level, the immunoSEQ assay was run in its v3.0 version. Assay used: immunoSEQ multiplex PCR; TCRdb lists only in-frame clones, some missing. The sample has over 35,000 clones; roughly 80% are singletons. This specimen was unsorted PBMCs, taken 1.5 years after starting antiretroviral therapy. Source of these receptors: a young man with HIV.

This clone was detected a few times. The chain combines TRBV7-3 with TRBJ1-1; possible D gene TRBD1, 6 bases. The CDR3 length is 13 residues. Germline CDR1 and CDR2: SGHTA and FQGTGA. Trimming pared 3 bases from V and 5 bases from J, leaving 10 bases between. CDR3: CASSFGGLTEAFF. The CDR3 DNA follows: TGTGCCAGCAGCTTTGGGGGCTTGACTGAAGCTTTCTTT.

The chain couples TRBV30 to TRBJ2-7; no clear D gene. Per the germline V gene, CDR1 is GTSNPN and CDR2 is SVGIG (reference sequence). V lost 3 bases, J lost 2 bases, and 8 bases lay in between. This CDR3 has 12 residues. The CDR3 region is CAWRSGTYEQYF. The CDR3 region has the DNA TGTGCCTGGAGGTCAGGAACCTACGAGCAGTACTTC.